The T cell receptor (beta chain) described here comes from a study of beta chain features in type 1 diabetes. V lost 4 bases and J 3 bases, leaving 14 bases between the germline ends. Germline V gives CDR1 SGHDT, CDR2 YYEEEE. The CDR3 is 14 residues long. Reverse transcribing all isolated RNA meant expressed TCRB transcripts were sequenced. Sequencing used immunoSEQ multiplex PCR; TCRdb keeps in-frame clones, though not all of them. The sample includes approximately 340,000 clones, around 16% seen only once; the top ten take about 0.02%. The specimen sequenced was naive CD4+ T cells from blood. The receptor's source is a woman between 18 and 29 years old in good health. The chain has TRBV5-6 and TRBJ2-7, with D unresolved. DNA of the CDR3: TGTGCCAGCAGCCTGACTGGCGGCCTCTACGAGCAGTACTTC. Amino acid sequence: CASSLTGGLYEQYF.